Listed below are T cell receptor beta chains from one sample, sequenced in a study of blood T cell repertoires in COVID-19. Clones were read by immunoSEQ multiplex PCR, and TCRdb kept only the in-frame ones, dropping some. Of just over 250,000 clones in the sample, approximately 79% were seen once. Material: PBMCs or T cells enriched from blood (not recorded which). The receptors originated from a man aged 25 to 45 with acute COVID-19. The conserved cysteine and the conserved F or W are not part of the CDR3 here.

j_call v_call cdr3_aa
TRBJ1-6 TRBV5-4 ASSSVQNSPLH
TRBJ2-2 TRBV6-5 ASFPPGNTGELF
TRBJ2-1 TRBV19 ASSTQGREQF
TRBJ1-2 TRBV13 ASSLLFGGTRANYGYT
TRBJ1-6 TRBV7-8 ASSLSYKGDNSPLH
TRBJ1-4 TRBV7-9 ASSLNTNEKLF
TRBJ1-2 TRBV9 ASSPRTGQGVFGYT
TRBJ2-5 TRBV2 ASVRETAETQY
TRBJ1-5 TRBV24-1 ATSDPDLGGNQPQH
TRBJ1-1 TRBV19 ASSPTGLLAEAF
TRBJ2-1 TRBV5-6 ASSDYSVDEQF
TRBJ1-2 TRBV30 AWSDPGQQVNYGYT
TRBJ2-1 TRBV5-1 ASVPGLAGGNEQF
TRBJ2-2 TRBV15 ATSSVSGWIGELF
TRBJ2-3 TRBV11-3 ASSAKRQLTDTQY
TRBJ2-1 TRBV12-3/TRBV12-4 ASSAGGEQF
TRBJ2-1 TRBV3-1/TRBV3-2 ASSQVSGRGRNNEQF
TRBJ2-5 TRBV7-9 ASSPRAGGRTETQY
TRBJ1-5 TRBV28 ASKTGTVNQPQH
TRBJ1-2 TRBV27 ASRSDRGDYGYT
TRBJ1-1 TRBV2 ASSLGGNTEAF
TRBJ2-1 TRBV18 ASSPQGAPNEQF
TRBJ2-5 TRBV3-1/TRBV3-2 ASSRTVGGPGRETQY
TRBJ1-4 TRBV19 ASTYSGVNEKLF
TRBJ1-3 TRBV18 ASSLTGTTIY